This T cell receptor beta chain was documented in a study of cytomegalovirus exposure and HLA in healthy donors. Overall study results and limits: A later analysis, which compared TCR beta chains of equal frequency, found the HLA-associated ones more clonally expanded. Rates of TCR association differed by HLA locus in a later analysis, with DRB1 highest and HLA-C lowest. In a later analysis, V- and J-gene trimming of beta chains associated with a DCLRE1C missense variant, replicated independently. In a later analysis, at a false discovery rate of 0.05, fewer than 20,000 TCR beta sequences were associated with HLA alleles.

As for this clone: The antigen is not known.

PCR used 60 Vbeta primers and 13 Jbeta primers. The protocol was immunoSEQ multiplex PCR, while the TCRdb copy is restricted to in-frame clones and leaves out a portion. This sample has about 94,000 clones; around 82% occur once, and the top ten carry around 0.76%. CDR1 and CDR2 from the germline V gene are LGHNA and YSLEER. This CDR3 spans 15 amino acids. Trimming removed 0 bases at V and 1 base at J, with 10 bases between. The chain employs TRBV4-3 and TRBJ2-7; weak D call: TRBD1 (6 bases). Sequenced material: PBMCs. This receptor was obtained from a woman aged 55-70 years in good health and CMV-seronegative. CDR3 DNA: TGCGCCAGCAGCCAAGATCAAGGGGGTTCCTACGAGCAGTACTTC. It is translated as CASSQDQGGSYEQYF.